A single sample is the source of the 21 T cell receptor beta chains below, sequenced in a study of cytomegalovirus exposure and HLA in healthy donors. Researchers ran the PCR with 60 Vbeta and 13 Jbeta primers. The protocol was immunoSEQ multiplex PCR, while the TCRdb copy is restricted to in-frame clones and leaves out a portion. Of under 70,000 clones listed, around four fifths were seen once; the top ten hold about 5%. Sample: PBMCs. These TCRs come from a male donor in good health and CMV-seropositive.

The chain couples TRBV9 to TRBJ2-1, with D possibly TRBD1 on 5 matching bases. The CDR3 is 15 amino acids. CDR1 SGDLS and CDR2 YYNGEE come from the germline V gene. Trimming stripped 3 bases from V and 0 bases from J, with 10 bases between. This CDR3 reads CASSEAGISYNEQFF. The CDR3 nucleotides read TGTGCCAGCAGCGAAGCAGGGATCTCCTACAATGAGCAGTTCTTC. Full variable domain (outside the CDR3, taken from reference TRBV9 and TRBJ2-1): DSGVTQTPKHLITATGQRVTLRCSPRSGDLSVYWYQQSLDQGLQFLIQYYNGEERAKGNILERFSAQQFPDLHSELNLSSLELGDSALYFCASSEAGISYNEQFFGPGTRLTVL.

CDR3 in amino acids: CSARGQLKLFF. The CDR3 coding sequence is TGCAGTGCTAGAGGACAGCTAAAACTGTTTTTT. This chain links TRBV20-1 with TRBJ1-4, with D perhaps matching TRBD1 (5 bases). The CDR3 has 11 amino acids. The germline V gene has CDR1 DFQATT and CDR2 SNEGSKA (reference sequence). V was clipped by 1 base and J by 10 bases, with 7 bases between them.

Comment on this clone: One end of the junction fails to match germline, which may point to a read error. The rearrangement uses TRBV7-9 and TRBJ2-3, with 9 bases matching TRBD2. The CDR3 is 17 residues long. CDR1 and CDR2 from the germline V gene are SEHNR and FQNEAQ (reference sequence). The chain's CDR3 is CSSSSSTTSGRTDTQYF. CDR3 sequence (DNA): TGTTCCAGCAGCTCCTCCACCACTAGCGGGCGCACAGATACGCAGTATTTT.

The V gene is TRBV21-1, the J gene TRBJ1-1. TRBV21-1 is reported as a pseudogene. The CDR3 is 17 residues long. The CDR3 sequence: CASSKGGLAGRNTEAFF. The DNA of the CDR3 is TGTGCCAGCAGCAAAGGGGGTTTGGCGGGGAGGAACACTGAAGCTTTCTTT.

The chain employs TRBV5-6 and TRBJ1-2, with TRBD1 matching over 7 bases. Unmatched junction bases numbered 13, after V lost 4 bases and J lost 4 bases. There are 16 residues in the CDR3. Germline values: CDR1 SGHDT, CDR2 YYEEEE. The CDR3 DNA follows: TGTGCCAGCAGCCCCCTCGCGGGCGGGACAGCCTATGGCTACACCTTC. Its protein is CASSPLAGGTAYGYTF.

V usage is TRBV5-1 and J usage is TRBJ1-3, with D perhaps matching TRBD1 (5 bases). The V gene's germline CDR1 is SGHRS and CDR2 YFSETQ. This CDR3 contains 13 residues. V lost 5 bases and J lost 2, with 8 bases in between. CDR3 DNA sequence: TGCGCCAGCAGGGGAGGGGCTGGAAACACCATATATTTT. Its protein product is CASRGGAGNTIYF. Full variable domain (remainder filled in from reference TRBV5-1 and TRBJ1-3): KAGVTQTPRYLIKTRGQQVTLSCSPISGHRSVSWYQQTPGQGLQFLFEYFSETQRNKGNFPGRFSGRQFSNSRSEMNVSTLELGDSALYLCASRGGAGNTIYFGEGSWLTVV.

The J gene is TRBJ2-3, the V gene TRBV28; 7 bases map to TRBD2. The CDR3 is 12 residues long. Germline loops: CDR1 MDHEN, CDR2 SYDVKM. V lost 8 bases and J lost 6; bases outside the gene matches: 5. The CDR3 nucleotides are TGTGCCAGCGATTTCGGGGGGGATACGCAGTATTTT. This codes for CASDFGGDTQYF.

The chain recombines TRBV5-4 with TRBJ2-3, with 8 bases matching TRBD2. Germline V gene sequence: CDR1 SGHNT, CDR2 YYREEE (reference sequence). The CDR3 loop spans 16 amino acids. With V trimmed by 2 bases and J by 6 bases, 11 bases remained unmatched. DNA of the CDR3: TGTGCCAGCAGCTTAGACACCCGGGGGGGCCAGGATACGCAGTATTTT. It is translated as CASSLDTRGGQDTQYF.

V gene TRBV9 combines with J gene TRBJ1-1, with a tentative D call TRBD1 (6 bases). Trimming shortened V by 2 bases and J by 5 bases, and 22 bases separated the two germline ends. This CDR3 has 17 residues. Germline loops: CDR1 SGDLS, CDR2 YYNGEE. The CDR3 DNA reads as TGTGCCAGCAGCGTCCCGACTTCAGGGGACGATTATACTGAAGCTTTCTTT. Translation: CASSVPTSGDDYTEAFF.

To note about this clone: In the same sample, other DNA sequences code for this CDR3. The rearrangement joins TRBV7-9 to TRBJ1-6, with TRBD1 as a possible D gene (5 bases). CDR3 size: 16 residues. Looked up from germline, CDR1 is SEHNR and CDR2 is FQNEAQ (reference sequence). With 1 base removed from V and 3 bases from J, the gap between germline ends came to 10 bases. The CDR3 here is CASSLGQGFYNSPLHF. CDR3 DNA: TGTGCCAGCAGCTTAGGGCAGGGTTTCTATAATTCACCCCTCCACTTT.

V gene TRBV10-1 combines with J gene TRBJ1-1; TRBD1 might be the D (5 bases). Trimming cost V 3 bases and J 1 base, with 12 bases left between them. Germline V CDR1 and CDR2: WNHNN, SYGVQD (reference sequence). The CDR3 is 15 amino acids. The CDR3 nucleotides read TGCGCCAGCAGTGACCGCGGGGGAAGGAACACTGAAGCTTTCTTT. This codes for CASSDRGGRNTEAFF.

Only a few counts were recorded for this clone. This chain joins TRBV5-6 and TRBJ1-1; D is possibly TRBD1 (6 bases). The CDR3 spans 14 residues. The germline gives CDR1 SGHDT, CDR2 YYEEEE. V was pared by 2 bases and J by 0 bases, with 8 bases between. In DNA form, the CDR3 reads TGTGCCAGCAGCTTCGGACAGATGAACACTGAAGCTTTCTTT. Amino acid sequence: CASSFGQMNTEAFF.

The chain has TRBV27 and TRBJ1-5; no reliable D call. Trimming shortened V by 2 bases and J by 3 bases, and 17 bases separated the two germline ends. Per germline, CDR1 MNHEY and CDR2 SMNVEV (reference sequence). CDR3 length equals 17 residues. CDR3 sequence (DNA): TGTGCCAGCAGTTTAGCCCGAACGGGTAAGGTCAATCAGCCCCAGCATTTT. This gives the protein CASSLARTGKVNQPQHF.

The rearrangement joins TRBV12-2 to TRBJ2-5; the table's TRBD2 call for D was not verified on the DNA. TRBV12-2 corresponds to a pseudogene. CDR3 length: 14 residues. The CDR3 region has the DNA TGTGCAAGTCGCTCCCCGGGGGGTAGAGAGACCCAGTACTTC. Translating gives CASRSPGGRETQYF.

The chain recombines TRBV7-2 with TRBJ1-2; D is undetermined. Germline values: CDR1 SGHTA, CDR2 FQGNSA. CDR3 length: 13 amino acids. The V gene lost 6 bases and the J gene lost 6 bases, with 14 bases spanning the gap. In DNA, the CDR3 is TGTGCCAGCAGGAGTAATGGTGTGCATGGCTACACCTTC. It encodes CASRSNGVHGYTF.

This sequence joins TRBV19 and TRBJ2-1; 8 nucleotides match TRBD2. V shed 3 bases and J 7 bases; nucleotides not matched to a gene: 8. CDR3 size: 15 residues. Germline loops: CDR1 LNHDA, CDR2 SQIVND (reference sequence). CDR3 loop: CASSIRNGGGNEQFF. DNA for the CDR3: TGTGCCAGTAGTATTCGTAACGGGGGGGGGAATGAGCAGTTCTTC.

The rearrangement uses TRBV27 and TRBJ2-7; the D gene is possibly TRBD2 (7 bases). The germline V and J ends were trimmed by 3 bases and 6 bases, with 15 bases remaining between them. This CDR3 is 14 amino acids long. Germline V gene data show CDR1 as MNHEY and CDR2 as SMNVEV (reference sequence). The CDR3 sequence is CASSLVGGPSEQYF. CDR3 nucleotides: TGTGCCAGCAGTTTGGTCGGGGGGCCCTCCGAGCAGTACTTC.

The V and J genes are TRBV2 and TRBJ1-4; 7 bases fit TRBD1. Unmatched junction bases numbered 11, after V lost 8 bases and J lost 8 bases. The CDR3 spans 14 residues. Germline CDR1 reads SNHLY; CDR2 reads FYNNEI. In nucleotides, the CDR3 is TGTGCCAGCTACAGGGGAGCACAGTGGGAAAAACTGTTTTTT. Translated: CASYRGAQWEKLFF.

V and J are TRBV25-1 and TRBJ1-3; D not certain. V lost 1 base and J 8 bases, leaving 3 bases between the germline ends. The CDR3 has 11 amino acids. Germline CDR1 is MGHDK and CDR2 is SYGVNS. The CDR3: CASSESHTIYF. For the CDR3, the DNA is TGTGCCAGCAGTGAATCTCACACCATATATTTT. Combining the CDR3 with reference TRBV25-1 and TRBJ1-3 gives the whole variable domain EADIYQTPRYLVIGTGKKITLECSQTMGHDKMYWYQQDPGMELHLIHYSYGVNSTEKGDLSSESTVSRIRTEHFPLTLESARPSHTSQYLCASSESHTIYFGEGSWLTVV.

The J gene is TRBJ2-7, the V gene TRBV5-1; D remains ambiguous. The ends were cut back, 7 bases at V and 0 bases at J, with 14 bases in the middle. Per germline, CDR1 SGHRS and CDR2 YFSETQ. This CDR3 spans 14 amino acids. CDR3 loop: CASALLVSSYEQYF. CDR3 in DNA: TGCGCCAGCGCCCTGTTGGTCAGCTCCTACGAGCAGTACTTC.

The V gene is TRBV9, the J gene TRBJ2-7, with a weak D call TRBD1 (6 bases). The germline V gene encodes CDR1 SGDLS and CDR2 YYNGEE. V was trimmed by 5 bases and J by 0 bases, leaving 12 bases between them. The CDR3 length is 14 residues. The CDR3 nucleotides read TGTGCCAGCAGTCCGGAGGACAGCTCCTACGAGCAGTACTTC. As protein: CASSPEDSSYEQYF.